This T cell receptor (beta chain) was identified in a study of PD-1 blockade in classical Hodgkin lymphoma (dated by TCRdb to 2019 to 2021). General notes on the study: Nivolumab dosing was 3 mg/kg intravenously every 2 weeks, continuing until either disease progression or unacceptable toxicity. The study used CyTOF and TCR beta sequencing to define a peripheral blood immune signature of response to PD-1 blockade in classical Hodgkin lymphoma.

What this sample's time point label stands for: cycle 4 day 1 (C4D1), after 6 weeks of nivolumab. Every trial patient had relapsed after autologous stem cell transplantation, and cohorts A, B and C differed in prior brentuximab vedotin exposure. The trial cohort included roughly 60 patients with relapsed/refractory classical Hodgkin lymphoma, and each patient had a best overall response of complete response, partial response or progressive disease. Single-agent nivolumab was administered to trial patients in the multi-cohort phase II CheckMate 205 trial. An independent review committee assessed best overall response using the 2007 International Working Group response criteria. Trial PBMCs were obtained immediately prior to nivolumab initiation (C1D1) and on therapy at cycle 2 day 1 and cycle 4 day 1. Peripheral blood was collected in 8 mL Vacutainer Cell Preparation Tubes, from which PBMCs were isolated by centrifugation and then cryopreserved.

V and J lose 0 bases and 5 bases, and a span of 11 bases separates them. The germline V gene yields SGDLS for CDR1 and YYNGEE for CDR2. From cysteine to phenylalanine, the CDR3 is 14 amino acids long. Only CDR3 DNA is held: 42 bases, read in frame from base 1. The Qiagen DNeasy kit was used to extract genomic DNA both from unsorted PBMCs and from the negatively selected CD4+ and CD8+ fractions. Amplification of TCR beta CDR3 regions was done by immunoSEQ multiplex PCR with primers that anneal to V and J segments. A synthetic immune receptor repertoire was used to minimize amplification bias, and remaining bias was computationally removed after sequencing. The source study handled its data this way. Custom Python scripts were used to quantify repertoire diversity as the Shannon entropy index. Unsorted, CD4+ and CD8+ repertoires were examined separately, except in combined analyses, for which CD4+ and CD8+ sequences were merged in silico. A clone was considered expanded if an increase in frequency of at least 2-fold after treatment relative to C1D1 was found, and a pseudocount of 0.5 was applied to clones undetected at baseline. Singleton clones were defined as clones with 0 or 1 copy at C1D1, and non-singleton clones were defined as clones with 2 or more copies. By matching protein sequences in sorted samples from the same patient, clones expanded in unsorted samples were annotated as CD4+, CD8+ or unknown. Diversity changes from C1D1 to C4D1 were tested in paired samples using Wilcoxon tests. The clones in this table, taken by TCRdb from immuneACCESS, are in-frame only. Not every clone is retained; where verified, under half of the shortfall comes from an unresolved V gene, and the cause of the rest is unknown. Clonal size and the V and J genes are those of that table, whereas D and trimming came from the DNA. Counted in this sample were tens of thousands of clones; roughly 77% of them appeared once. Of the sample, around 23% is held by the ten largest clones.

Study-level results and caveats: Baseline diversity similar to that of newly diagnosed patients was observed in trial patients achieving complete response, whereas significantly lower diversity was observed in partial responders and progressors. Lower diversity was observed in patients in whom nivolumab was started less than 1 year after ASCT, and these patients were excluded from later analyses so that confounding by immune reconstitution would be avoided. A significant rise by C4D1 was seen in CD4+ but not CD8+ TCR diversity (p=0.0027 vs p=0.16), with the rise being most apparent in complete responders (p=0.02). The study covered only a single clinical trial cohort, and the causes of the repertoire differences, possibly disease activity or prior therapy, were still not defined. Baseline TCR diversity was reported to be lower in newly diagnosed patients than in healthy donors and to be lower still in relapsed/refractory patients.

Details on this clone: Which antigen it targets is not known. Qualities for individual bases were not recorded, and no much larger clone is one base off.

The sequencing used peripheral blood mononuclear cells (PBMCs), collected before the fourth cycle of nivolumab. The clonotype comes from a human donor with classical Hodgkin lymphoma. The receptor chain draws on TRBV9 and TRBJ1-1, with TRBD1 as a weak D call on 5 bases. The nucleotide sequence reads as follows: TGTGCCAGCAGCGTAGTGGGGGGGAAGACTGAAGCTTTCTTT. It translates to CASSVVGGKTEAFF.